This T cell receptor beta chain was obtained from a study of blood T cell repertoires in COVID-19. Turning to the study itself: The origin of the acute and convalescent COVID-19 samples was the United States, Italy and Spain. From T cells, B-cell-depleted T cells, or PBMCs came the material, which was cDNA or gDNA.

In the authors' workflow: Nucleated cell counts were estimated from reference gene primer amplification. TCRdb's copy holds only in-frame clones and misses some; the assay was immunoSEQ multiplex PCR. V, J and clone size are taken as reported in that table, and D and trimming were inferred from the DNA itself. The sample has about half a million clones, 70% to 90% seen once. The V and J ends lost 2 bases and 3 bases respectively, with 17 bases between them. CDR1 and CDR2 (germline): MNHEY, SVGEGT. This CDR3 has 16 residues. The receptor comes from a human donor in a cohort sampled during active COVID-19. The V and J genes are TRBV6-2 or TRBV6-3 and TRBJ2-7; D unclear. Input material: peripheral blood. CDR3: CASSYLVSATIYEQYF. CDR3 DNA: TGTGCCAGCAGTTACCTAGTGTCGGCTACTATCTACGAGCAGTACTTC.